This TCR beta chain originates from a study of T cells in Graves' hyperthyroidism and ophthalmopathy (dated by TCRdb to about 2019). Context from the whole study: TCR V-J signatures able to tell the groups apart were searched for in a discovery cohort of 90 to 100 patients, of whom under 45 had Graves' ophthalmopathy and around 57 had stable Graves' hyperthyroidism. Whether ophthalmopathy could be predicted prospectively was tested in an independent validation cohort made up of 18 hyperthyroidism patients plus 17 patients who later progressed to ophthalmopathy. After blood sampling, hyperthyroidism patients were treated with methimazole at a starting dose of 30 mg daily, and ophthalmopathy patients were treated with high-dose intravenous methylprednisolone. For training and testing, the 95 to 100 patients in the discovery cohort were randomly divided in a 7:3 ratio. The paper reports TCR Vbeta CDR3 sequencing of 140 or so peripheral blood samples: under 45 ophthalmopathy, under 80 hyperthyroidism and around 17 progressor patients. Thyroid tissue and blood T-cell repertoires from more than five Graves' hyperthyroidism patients were also compared in the study.

Concerning this clonotype: No antigen is known for it. At one end, the junction sequence differs from germline, possibly due to a read error.

The TCR beta CDR3 regions were amplified from the RNA transcripts. The first round of RT-PCR for the TCR CDR3 was performed with the HTBI primer set and the Qiagen OneStep RT-PCR kit. Libraries were constructed in a second round of multiplex PCR, after which size selection and purification were carried out. Sequencing of the libraries was done on an Illumina HiSeq2000 using paired-end 100 bp reads. As for the authors' bioinformatics: SOAPnuke was used to process the raw data, removing reads that contained adapters or uncalled bases, had a mean Phred below 15, or lacked an exact match to the constant primer or identifier. High-quality paired reads were merged using COPE v1.2.5, and each unique nucleotide sequence was defined as a clonotype. MiTCR v1.1 was used to align the clonotypes against IMGT TRBV, TRBD and TRBJ reference segments. Analysis was restricted to V-J combinations with a frequency above 0.0001, which covered 99.2% of repertoires. The TCS score was defined as F50 (clonal expansion) divided by E x V (chaos), with BLOSUM62-based TCRdist calculated between CDR3 peptides within each V-J. Welch's t-statistics and random forest reduced roughly 500 V-J features to roughly 13, which were used in a naive Bayes classifier (R e1071). The Morisita-Horn index was used to measure how similar the thyroid and blood repertoires were. TCRdb trimmed the raw reads at Q25, called clones with MiXCR and kept productive beta chains. Each CDR3 protein appears once, grouped with its most common genes and DNA. The V and J calls here are based on TCRdb, not the publication. For this sample the table gives 490,000 or so distinct CDR3 sequences, of which about 45% were detected only once. The ten top clones hold about 40% of the sample.

General study outcomes and caveats: Sample size was not statistically predetermined, and investigators were not blinded to group allocation. In validation, progression to ophthalmopathy was predicted by the model with about 70% sensitivity and about 72% specificity, a median of approximately 6.5 months before onset. Ophthalmopathy was separated from stable hyperthyroidism by a 13 V-J signature model, with 85% to 90% sensitivity and roughly 81% specificity obtained in cross-validation and 80%/75% obtained in testing. Blood samples also contained most of the expanded thyroid clonotypes (frequency above 0.001), which suggests that blood repertoires may reflect thyroid immune responses.

The CDR1 and CDR2 encoded by the germline V gene are MGHRA and YSYEKL. The CDR3 covers 15 residues, taking in both the cysteine and the phenylalanine. Left in the record is the CDR3 DNA by itself, 45 bases read in frame from the first base. Exclusion was applied to patients with uncontrolled infections, other autoimmune diseases, pregnancy or lactation. Diagnoses were based on clinical symptoms, serum thyroxine and TRAb, thyroid ultrasound and orbital computed tomography. Total RNA was extracted using Trizol reagent, and RNA quality was assessed on an Agilent 2100 Bioanalyzer. The sequenced sample consisted of peripheral blood or thyroid tissue (not recorded which). The rearranged segments are TRBV4-1 and TRBJ1-2; 8 bases in the junction line up with TRBD1. This clonotype originated in an adult woman with Graves' disease, either hyperthyroidism or ophthalmopathy (not recorded which). In nucleotide form, the sequence is TGTGCCAGCACTCTCCGGGACAGGCTTAACTATGGCTACACCTTC. The resulting protein is CASTLRDRLNYGYTF.